The 21 T cell receptor beta chains below all came from one sample that was sequenced in a study of spatial heterogeneity in lung cancer. Their target antigens are unknown. Study-level points and caveats: The number of expanded tumor alpha and beta chains correlated with mutation number.

As for time point: sample taken at primary tumor resection. TCRdb used MiXCR to reprocess the 5' RACE reads, holding one entry per CDR3 protein. This sample has fewer than 4,000 distinct CDR3 sequences; roughly a tenth occur once, and the top ten carry 28%. Sequencing was performed on lung tumor tissue, taken at surgery. The receptors originated from a male donor with early-stage non-small cell lung cancer.

Many counts were recorded for this clonotype. The chain recombines TRBV25-1 with TRBJ2-7; 11 nucleotides align to TRBD2. In germline, CDR1 is MGHDK, CDR2 SYGVNS. The CDR3 contains 16 residues. Losses at the gene ends were 1 base for V and 3 bases for J; bases not matched to a gene: 5. The CDR3: CASSELGTSGNYEQYF. CDR3 sequence (DNA): TGTGCCAGCAGTGAATTGGGGACTAGCGGAAACTACGAGCAGTACTTC.

The chain is built from TRBV5-1 and TRBJ2-7; D gene unclear. The CDR3 extends over 15 amino acids. Germline CDR1 SGHRS, CDR2 YFSETQ. Trimming pared 0 bases from V and 6 bases from J, leaving 16 bases between. The CDR3 DNA is TGCGCCAGCAGCTTGGGGATGAAGAATCTACGCGAGCAGTACTTC. Translating it yields CASSLGMKNLREQYF.

By share, this clonotype ranks as medium-sized. V usage is TRBV5-6 and J usage is TRBJ2-1; 13 bases map to TRBD2. This CDR3 spans 17 amino acids. V lost 0 bases to trimming and J lost 5 bases; unmatched junction nucleotides: 5. In germline, CDR1 is SGHDT, CDR2 YYEEEE. The CDR3: CASSLGGTSGRDNEQFF. The CDR3 DNA is TGTGCCAGCAGCTTGGGAGGTACTAGCGGGAGGGACAATGAGCAGTTCTTC.

By share of the sample, this clonotype is medium-sized (0.01 to 0.1%). The DNA of the CDR3 is TGTGCCAGCTCCCCCGGACAGGATAATGAAAAACTGTTTTTT. Translated, it gives CASSPGQDNEKLFF. This chain uses TRBV18 with TRBJ1-4; 7 bases agree with TRBD1. CDR3 length equals 14 residues. Trimming took 6 bases from V and 4 from J; bases not matched to a gene: 5. The germline gives CDR1 KGHSH, CDR2 LQKENI.

In its sample, this clonotype ranks as medium-sized (0.01 to 0.1%). The V gene is TRBV12-3 or TRBV12-4, the J gene TRBJ1-5, with D perhaps matching TRBD1 (5 bases). Trimming pared 5 bases from V and 1 base from J, leaving 15 bases between. This CDR3 contains 16 residues. The CDR3 DNA is TGTGCCAGCAGTGTGGCGGGGGGGATAAGCAATCAGCCCCAGCATTTT. It encodes CASSVAGGISNQPQHF.

This clonotype is medium-sized in the sample. The chain joins TRBV20-1 to TRBJ2-7; 13 positions agree with TRBD2. This CDR3 is built from 15 residues. The V segment lost 5 bases and the J segment 5 bases; nucleotides outside the gene matches: 9. Looked up from germline, CDR1 is DFQATT and CDR2 is SNEGSKA (reference sequence). The chain's CDR3 is CSAPGLAGDRHEQYF. In DNA, the CDR3 is TGCAGTGCTCCCGGACTAGCGGGAGATAGGCACGAGCAGTACTTC.

There are many counts of this clonotype. This chain uses TRBV7-9 with TRBJ2-3; 8 bases align to TRBD2. V lost 4 bases and J lost 2; bases outside the gene matches: 11. This CDR3 contains 17 residues. CDR1 SEHNR and CDR2 FQNEAQ come from the germline V gene (reference sequence). The CDR3 here is CASSSTSAGGFTDTQYF. The CDR3 DNA sequence: TGTGCCAGCAGCTCTACGTCGGCGGGGGGATTCACAGATACGCAGTATTTT.

In its sample, this clonotype ranks as medium-sized. The chain recombines TRBV6-2 or TRBV6-3 with TRBJ2-4, with D unclear. With 6 bases removed from V and 9 bases from J, the gap between germline ends came to 18 bases. In germline, CDR1 is MNHEY, CDR2 SVGEGT. The CDR3 length is 14 residues. DNA for the CDR3: TGTGCCAGCAGCCCCCTCGGCAATGTGGGCATTCAGTACTTC. It translates to CASSPLGNVGIQYF.

Relative to its sample, this clonotype is medium-sized. The CDR3 bases are TGTGCCAGCAGCGACGGACTAGCGGGAGTGGGCAATGAGCAGTTCTTC. Amino acid sequence: CASSDGLAGVGNEQFF. The chain employs TRBV7-9 and TRBJ2-1; 13 bases line up with TRBD2. V lost 5 bases to trimming and J lost 6 bases; unmatched junction nucleotides: 7. CDR3 size: 16 residues. The germline V gene encodes CDR1 SEHNR and CDR2 FQNEAQ (reference sequence).

This chain connects TRBV7-6 to TRBJ2-5, with D perhaps matching TRBD1 or TRBD2 (5 bases each). Germline-derived CDR1 and CDR2 are SGHVS and FNYEAQ. This CDR3 spans 15 amino acids. Trimming removed 4 bases from V and 5 bases from J, with 17 bases in between. The CDR3 loop reads CASSSTGTQRETQYF. CDR3 DNA: TGTGCCAGCAGCTCAACCGGGACCCAGAGGGAGACCCAGTACTTC.

The rearrangement joins TRBV5-6 to TRBJ2-7; 7 nucleotides match TRBD1. Trimming took 1 base from V and 7 from J; bases not matched to a gene: 8. There are 14 residues in the CDR3. The germline gives CDR1 SGHDT, CDR2 YYEEEE. The CDR3 DNA reads TGTGCCAGCAGCTTGCTCGGCAGGGGGTCGGAGCAGTACTTC. Its protein product is CASSLLGRGSEQYF.

This clonotype rates as medium-sized. The CDR3 nucleotides read TGTGCCAGCAGCTTACAAGGGAACATTCAGTACTTC. It codes for CASSLQGNIQYF. The genes are TRBV7-6 and TRBJ2-4, with D unclear. Trimming removed 2 bases from V and 7 bases from J, with 6 bases in between. From germline, CDR1 is SGHVS and CDR2 FNYEAQ. This CDR3 comprises 12 residues.

The V gene is TRBV5-5, the J gene TRBJ2-7; the match to TRBD1 covers 8 bases. This CDR3 has 14 amino acids. V shed 5 bases and J 2 bases; nucleotides not matched to a gene: 6. The germline V gene has CDR1 SGHKS and CDR2 YYEKEE (reference sequence). CDR3 nucleotides: TGTGCCAGCAGAGAGCCAGGGGGCCCCTACGAGCAGTACTTC. This codes for CASREPGGPYEQYF.

This clonotype was found a few times. The chain employs TRBV13 and TRBJ2-1; D unclear. Trimming took off 6 bases at V and 3 bases at J, with 9 bases between the two ends. This CDR3 has 13 residues. The V gene's germline CDR1 is PRHDT and CDR2 FYEKMQ (reference sequence). CDR3: CASSPPGYNEQFF. The CDR3 DNA follows: TGTGCCAGCAGTCCGCCGGGCTACAATGAGCAGTTCTTC. The entire variable domain, with the rest obtained from reference TRBV13 and TRBJ2-1, is as follows: AAGVIQSPRHLIKEKRETATLKCYPIPRHDTVYWYQQGPGQDPQFLISFYEKMQSDKGSIPDRFSAQQFSDYHSELNMSSLELGDSALYFCASSPPGYNEQFFGPGTRLTVL.

This clonotype is labeled as medium-sized. The chain joins TRBV29-1 to TRBJ2-5; no clear D gene. V lost 1 base and J 4 bases, leaving 10 bases between the germline ends. The CDR3 spans 13 residues. Germline CDR1 reads SQVTM; CDR2 reads ANQGSEA. The CDR3: CSVEAGPGETQYF. CDR3 bases: TGCAGCGTTGAAGCTGGGCCCGGAGAGACCCAGTACTTC. Variable domain in full (rest from reference TRBV29-1 and TRBJ2-5): SAVISQKPSRDICQRGTSLTIQCQVDSQVTMMFWYRQQPGQSLTLIATANQGSEATYESGFVIDKFPISRPNLTFSTLTVSNMSPEDSSIYLCSVEAGPGETQYFGPGTRLLVL.

This clonotype qualifies as medium-sized. This rearrangement joins TRBV29-1 to TRBJ2-1; perhaps TRBD2 as D (5 bases). The CDR3 spans 11 residues. In germline, CDR1 is SQVTM, CDR2 ANQGSEA. The germline V and J ends were trimmed by 4 bases and 5 bases, with 6 bases remaining between them. The CDR3 here is CSVGADNEQFF. The CDR3, as DNA: TGCAGCGTTGGAGCGGACAATGAGCAGTTCTTC.

This clonotype rates as medium-sized. This chain connects TRBV7-9 to TRBJ1-2; TRBD1 might be the D (5 bases). Trimming stripped 0 bases from V and 8 bases from J, with 13 bases between. Germline V CDR1 and CDR2: SEHNR, FQNEAQ (reference sequence). This CDR3 contains 14 residues. CDR3 amino acids: CASSLAWGREGYTF. The CDR3 DNA reads TGTGCCAGCAGCTTAGCATGGGGCCGCGAGGGCTACACCTTC.

In its sample, this clonotype is medium-sized (0.01 to 0.1%). The chain links TRBV12-3 or TRBV12-4 to TRBJ1-5; D may be TRBD1 (5 bases). The CDR3 is 12 amino acids. With 6 bases removed from V and 5 bases from J, the gap between germline ends came to 8 bases. The CDR3 bases are TGTGCCAGCAGACCAGGGTATCAGCCCCAGCATTTT. Encoded protein: CASRPGYQPQHF.

The chain carries TRBV7-9 and TRBJ2-7; D might be TRBD2 (5 bases). The ends were cut back, 5 bases at V and 0 bases at J, with 5 bases in the middle. Germline CDR1 reads SEHNR; CDR2 reads FQNEAQ (reference sequence). The CDR3 is 12 amino acids. The CDR3 here is CASSRGSYEQYF. In nucleotides, the CDR3 is TGTGCCAGCAGCCGGGGCTCCTACGAGCAGTACTTC.

The sample holds many counts of this clonotype. The rearrangement uses TRBV7-9 and TRBJ1-4; D is possibly TRBD1 (5 bases). Trimming removed 3 bases from V and 7 bases from J, with 18 bases in between. Germline V gene lookup returns CDR1 SEHNR and CDR2 FQNEAQ (reference sequence). The CDR3 runs 16 residues. As DNA, the CDR3 is TGTGCCAGCAGCTTTCAACGGGGCAGCAGTCGTGAAAAACTGTTTTTT. Protein product: CASSFQRGSSREKLFF. Complete variable domain (other parts from reference TRBV7-9 and TRBJ1-4): DTGVSQNPRHKITKRGQNVTFRCDPISEHNRLYWYRQTLGQGPEFLTYFQNEAQLEKSRLLSDRFSAERPKGSFSTLEIQRTEQGDSAMYLCASSFQRGSSREKLFFGSGTQLSVL.

This clonotype was observed many times. A read error may account for a junction end that differs from germline. The chain uses TRBV7-7 and TRBJ2-7; the match to TRBD1 covers 11 bases. The germline V gene encodes CDR1 SSHAT and CDR2 FNYEAQ (reference sequence). The CDR3 is 14 amino acids. In nucleotides, the CDR3 is TGTGCTAGCAGCAAGGGACAGGGGGCCTACGAGCAGTACTTC. This sequence encodes CASSKGQGAYEQYF.